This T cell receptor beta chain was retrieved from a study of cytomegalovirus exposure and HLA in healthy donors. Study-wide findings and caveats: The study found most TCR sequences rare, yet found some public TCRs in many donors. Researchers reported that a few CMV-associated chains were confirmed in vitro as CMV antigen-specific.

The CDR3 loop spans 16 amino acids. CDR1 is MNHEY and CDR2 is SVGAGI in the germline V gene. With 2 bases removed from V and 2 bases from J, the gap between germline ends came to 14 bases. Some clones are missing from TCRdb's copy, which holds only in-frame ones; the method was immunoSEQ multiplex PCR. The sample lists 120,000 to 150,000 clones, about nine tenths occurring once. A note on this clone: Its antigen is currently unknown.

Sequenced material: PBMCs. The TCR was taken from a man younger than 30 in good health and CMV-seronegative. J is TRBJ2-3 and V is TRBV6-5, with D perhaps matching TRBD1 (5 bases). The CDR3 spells CASSYETARATDTQYF. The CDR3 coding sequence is TGTGCCAGCAGTTACGAGACAGCCCGCGCCACAGATACGCAGTATTTT.